Listed below are T cell receptor beta chains from one sample, sequenced in a study of blood T cells in healthy people across ages. One entry per CDR3 protein, called by TCRdb with MiXCR from the 5' RACE reads. In the table there are some 760,000 distinct CDR3 sequences, roughly 25% of which are singletons. These same records also appear under a second study, on T cells of mothers and their children.

Source material: blood. The receptors shown here come from a boy younger than 18 in good health. The CDR3 runs from the conserved cysteine through the conserved F or W.

v_gene: TRBV29-1; CDR3aa: CSVVPPERGAFF
v_gene: TRBV10-3; CDR3aa: CAISESSRVGEKLFF
v_gene: TRBV7-6; CDR3aa: CASSQQAGPYNEQFF
v_gene: TRBV6-2/TRBV6-3; CDR3aa: CASSYSLGQGAISNQPQHF
v_gene: TRBV20-1; CDR3aa: CSASGTTNEQFF
v_gene: TRBV7-8; CDR3aa: CASSFRTVTDTQYF
v_gene: TRBV4-2; CDR3aa: CASSQDGRRGRFTEQYF
v_gene: TRBV7-9; CDR3aa: CASSFVGGYQETQYF
v_gene: TRBV5-1; CDR3aa: CASSLETSGRYEQYF
v_gene: TRBV2; CDR3aa: CASRAGTGTNEKLFF
v_gene: TRBV7-2; CDR3aa: CASSLRGGTELYGYTF
v_gene: TRBV4-1; CDR3aa: CASSHGTSGLQFEQFF
v_gene: TRBV7-8; CDR3aa: CASSRAPGTSGKSSYEQYF
v_gene: TRBV6-2/TRBV6-3; CDR3aa: CASSGPDRGRETQYF
v_gene: TRBV7-9; CDR3aa: CASSPGSGNQETQYF
v_gene: TRBV21-1; CDR3aa: CASRQGKKGGEETQYF
v_gene: TRBV11-2; CDR3aa: CASSLAGQESFF
v_gene: TRBV12-3/TRBV12-4; CDR3aa: CASSPAGPGNTIYF
v_gene: TRBV5-1; CDR3aa: CASSLDRDRAYEQYF
v_gene: TRBV7-2; CDR3aa: CASSSFISYEQYF
v_gene: TRBV27; CDR3aa: CASPTGRINEKLFF
v_gene: TRBV4-2; CDR3aa: CASSQEGLAGAPPGEQFF
v_gene: TRBV7-9; CDR3aa: CASSYRDLQETQYF